Below are 8 T cell receptor beta chains sequenced from a single sample in a study of cytomegalovirus exposure and HLA in healthy donors. In the PCR, 60 Vbeta and 13 Jbeta primers were used. Generated by immunoSEQ multiplex PCR, the TCRdb table keeps only in-frame clones and is missing some. The profile shows about 180,000 clones, over 70% of them singletons. The material sequenced was PBMCs. The source is a woman aged 25 to 39 in good health and CMV-seropositive.

The V and J genes are TRBV6-1 and TRBJ2-1, with 16 bases matching TRBD2. V lost 2 bases and J lost 9; bases outside the gene matches: 7. The CDR3 totals 17 residues. Germline CDR1 reads MNHNS; CDR2 reads SASEGT. Here the CDR3 DNA reads TGTGCCAGCAGTGAAAATGTTGGGACTAGCGGGAGGGGTGAGCAGTTCTTC. Encoded protein: CASSENVGTSGRGEQFF.

The V and J genes are TRBV27 and TRBJ2-2; 9 bases match TRBD1. Germline values: CDR1 MNHEY, CDR2 SMNVEV (reference sequence). This CDR3 spans 18 amino acids. V trimming: 5 bases; J trimming: 4 bases; junction bases outside the gene matches: 14. The CDR3 sequence is CASSPGQGRSVGTGELFF. Written as DNA, the CDR3 is TGTGCCAGCAGTCCCGGACAGGGGAGGTCGGTAGGCACCGGGGAGCTGTTTTTT.

The V call is TRBV27, the J call TRBJ1-2; the D is unclear. The V end lost 5 bases, the J end lost 4 bases, and 11 bases lay between the germline ends. The germline gives CDR1 MNHEY, CDR2 SMNVEV (reference sequence). The CDR3 has 13 residues. The CDR3 DNA sequence: TGTGCCAGCAGTGCTGTCGGTAGCTATGGCTACACCTTC. Amino acids: CASSAVGSYGYTF.

The chain recombines TRBV7-7 with TRBJ2-5; 13 bases map to TRBD2. The CDR3 is 16 amino acids. The J segment lost 5 bases and the V segment lost 6 bases, leaving 9 bases of the junction unmatched. The germline CDR1 and CDR2 sequences are SSHAT and FNYEAQ (reference sequence). The CDR3 is CASSPTSGRARETQYF. The CDR3 nucleotides are TGTGCCAGCAGTCCCACTAGCGGGAGGGCCAGGGAGACCCAGTACTTC.

CDR3 coding DNA: TGTGCCAGCAGTGAACAGGGGGTCTACAATGAGCAGTTCTTC. Protein product: CASSEQGVYNEQFF. V gene TRBV25-1 combines with J gene TRBJ2-1; 7 nucleotides line up with TRBD1. Germline loops: CDR1 MGHDK, CDR2 SYGVNS. The CDR3 has 14 residues. V trimming: 2 bases; J trimming: 3 bases; junction bases outside the gene matches: 1.

The V and J genes are TRBV19 and TRBJ2-7; TRBD1 matches 10 bases. The CDR3 runs 14 residues. The ends lost 5 bases at V and 6 bases at J; junction bases unmatched: 7. CDR1 is LNHDA, CDR2 SQIVND, per germline (reference sequence). The CDR3 loop reads CASSSQTGGGEQYF. The CDR3 DNA sequence: TGTGCCAGTAGTTCTCAGACAGGGGGCGGCGAGCAGTACTTC.

The chain uses TRBV5-1 and TRBJ1-2; D perhaps matches TRBD1 (6 bases). Germline CDR1 reads SGHRS; CDR2 reads YFSETQ. V dropped 6 bases and J dropped 4 bases, with 19 bases sitting between them. This CDR3 contains 15 residues. This chain's CDR3 is CASTRTDLYPYGYTF. The CDR3 region has the DNA TGCGCCAGCACTCGGACAGACCTATACCCCTATGGCTACACCTTC.

The chain employs TRBV4-3 and TRBJ2-7; TRBD2 matches at 12 bases. Germline trimming cut 1 base from V and 2 bases from J; bases unmatched to any gene: 3. In germline, CDR1 is LGHNA, CDR2 YSLEER. This CDR3 has 16 amino acids. The DNA of the CDR3 is TGCGCCAGCAGCCAAGGACTAGCGGGAGTCCCCTACGAGCAGTACTTC. As protein: CASSQGLAGVPYEQYF.